This is a list of T cell receptor beta chains from one sample in a study of T-cell memory formation after mild COVID-19. TCRdb fed the 5' RACE reads into MiXCR, producing one record per CDR3 protein. The table lists some 62,000 distinct CDR3 sequences, about a tenth of them singletons. Source material: PBMCs or a T cell subset sorted from them (not recorded which). These receptors were obtained from a man between 18 and 29 years old who had mild COVID-19 (a few samples of this study predate the infection). Cell type and time point are not known. CDR3s include the opening cysteine and the closing phenylalanine or tryptophan. D genes are given only for firm matches. Clone size, where shown, is once, few, many, or a class for clones that have expanded.

clone size	J gene	D gene	V gene	CDR3 protein	CDR3 DNA
-	TRBJ1-1	TRBD1	TRBV5-1	CASSQQGIGDTEAFF	TGCGCCAGCAGCCAACAGGGGATTGGGGACACTGAAGCTTTCTTT
-	TRBJ1-2	TRBD1	TRBV27	CASSLYGDSTNYGYTF	TGTGCCAGCAGTTTGTACGGGGACAGCACTAACTATGGCTACACCTTC
few	TRBJ1-1	-	TRBV15	CATSRPGSYTEAFF	TGTGCCACCAGCAGACCAGGGTCGTACACTGAAGCTTTCTTT
-	TRBJ2-3	TRBD1	TRBV15	CATSWTGGTDTQYF	TGTGCCACCAGCTGGACAGGGGGTACAGATACGCAGTATTTT
medium-sized	TRBJ2-3	-	TRBV7-9	CASSFSGDTDTQYF	TGTGCCAGCAGCTTTTCAGGGGACACAGATACGCAGTATTTT
many	TRBJ2-5	TRBD1	TRBV12-3/TRBV12-4	CASRQGASETQYF	TGTGCCAGCCGACAGGGGGCCTCGGAGACCCAGTACTTC
few	TRBJ2-1	-	TRBV2	CASSEVRGSNSEQFF	TGTGCCAGCAGTGAAGTCAGGGGAAGTAATAGTGAGCAGTTCTTC
many	TRBJ2-3	-	TRBV6-2/TRBV6-3	CASRARLSTDTQYF	TGTGCCAGCCGCGCGAGGCTTAGCACAGATACGCAGTATTTT
few	TRBJ2-1	-	TRBV20-1	CSASFSGTHNEQFF	TGCAGTGCTAGCTTCTCCGGGACTCATAATGAGCAGTTCTTC
-	TRBJ2-1	-	TRBV18	CASSPRTYNEQFF	TGTGCCAGCTCACCAAGGACATACAATGAGCAGTTCTTC
-	TRBJ1-1	-	TRBV10-3	CAISPGLKNTEAFF	TGTGCCATCAGCCCGGGCCTCAAAAACACTGAAGCTTTCTTT
-	TRBJ2-4	TRBD2	TRBV28	CASRSIGSRGDIQYF	TGTGCCAGCAGATCTATCGGATCACGGGGGGACATTCAGTACTTC
few	TRBJ2-3	-	TRBV5-1	CASSPGTPRTDTQYF	TGCGCCAGCAGCCCCGGGACTCCCCGCACAGATACGCAGTATTTT
few	TRBJ2-5	TRBD1	TRBV5-1	CASGTGGLETQYF	TGCGCCAGCGGAACAGGGGGTCTGGAGACCCAGTACTTC